This TCR beta chain derives from a study of T cell responses to AZD1222 COVID-19 vaccine. Comment on this clone: Antigen specificity is unknown.

CDR1 is MDHEN and CDR2 is SYDVKM in the germline V gene. V lost 2 bases to trimming and J lost 7 bases, with 6 bases between them. The CDR3 loop spans 12 amino acids. Study conclusions and caveats: At 160-218 and 743-854, vaccine-associated CD4 TCRs were dominant, and they spanned spike. White British ancestry dominated among donors, who included more females, and clonal diversity was possibly underestimated. A rise in Spike-specific TCR breadth and depth followed two AZD1222 doses.

Assay: immunoSEQ multiplex PCR; the TCRdb copy retains only in-frame clones and omits some. The table has some 120,000 clones, more than 75% seen once. This clonotype was obtained from an adult in good health. This chain uses TRBV28 with TRBJ2-1; tentatively, D is TRBD1 or TRBD2 (5 bases each). Sequencing was performed on peripheral blood, taken on day 0 of AZD1222 vaccination. The CDR3 sequence is CASSLGGNEQFF. In DNA, the CDR3 is TGTGCCAGCAGTTTAGGGGGAAATGAGCAGTTCTTC.